This T cell receptor beta chain was sequenced during a study of resident and recirculating memory T cells in vitiligo. Patients had to be free of confetti depigmentation, indicating active vitiligo. Produced via immunoSEQ multiplex PCR; TCRdb's table is partial and in-frame only. The table shows around 43,000 clones, with around 90% occurring only once. For this clone: Its antigen is unknown.

Findings and caveats of the study: Sequences differed between biopsy sites and patients, suggesting private specificity.

V gave up 6 bases and J gave up 2 bases, with 14 bases separating them. Per the germline V gene, CDR1 is SGHDN and CDR2 is FVKESK. The CDR3 spans 15 residues. This clonotype was sampled from a male donor with vitiligo. The rearrangement uses TRBV14 and TRBJ2-1; perhaps TRBD1 as D (5 bases). Sequencing was performed on blood. CDR3 coding DNA: TGTGCCAGCAGTGCACTGGGGCTTACCTACAATGAGCAGTTCTTC. Amino acid sequence: CASSALGLTYNEQFF.